This T cell receptor beta chain came from a study of beta chain features in type 1 diabetes (dated by TCRdb to the late 2010s). Turning to the overall study: Mean age, gender distribution, total cell number and subset yield were not different between patients and healthy donors. A total of approximately 100,000,000 sorted cells were examined across all samples, and the number of cells per subset was strongly correlated with RNA yield. Naive and central memory subsets were obtained from all 30 or so donors, but regulatory and stem cell-like memory subsets were isolated from only 8 patients and roughly eight healthy donors. In the study, TCRB repertoires of sorted circulating CD4+ T cell subsets from recently diagnosed type 1 diabetes patients were compared with those of matched healthy donors.

The full study reports these points: PCR may preferentially amplify shorter templates, but because patient and control samples were amplified and corrected together, any resulting skew would affect both groups equally. Because the HLA sub-analyses included only small numbers of individuals, any influence of HLA type on TCRB rearrangement was left unresolved. At VDJ recombination sites, patients with type 1 diabetes made fewer insertions and deleted more nucleotides, a pattern implying thymic rearrangement abnormalities. Naive, central memory and regulatory TCRB repertoires appeared to be more alike among patients than among healthy donors. Because cDNA was sequenced instead of genomic DNA, activated cells with high expression could be over-represented, although the groups did not differ in activation or CD3 levels. A moderate but significant shortening of TCRB CDR3 length was observed in type 1 diabetes patients in all four CD4+ subsets.

V is shortened by 1 base, J by 0 bases, and the region joining them spans 10 bases. The germline V gene encodes CDR1 LGHNA and CDR2 YSLEER. The CDR3 has 16 amino acids, counting the end cysteine and phenylalanine. Left in the record is the CDR3 DNA by itself, 48 bases read in frame from the first base. All of the isolated RNA was reverse transcribed with the High Capacity cDNA Reverse Transcription Kit, so expressed TCRB transcripts were sequenced. Deep immunoSEQ sequencing was applied to naive, central memory and regulatory T cell samples, giving an average of roughly 3.5 million total reads per sample. Sorted cells were lysed in RLT buffer, and RNA was extracted using DNase-treated RNeasy Micro or Mini kits according to cell number. To prevent cross-contamination, each cell subset was processed individually, whereas patient and healthy donor samples were processed jointly. The immunoSEQ multiplex PCR was used to amplify TCRB sequences from cDNA, generating 87-bp fragments that spanned the CDR3 region. Sequencing of the amplicons was performed on the Illumina HiSeq platform. The original pipeline was this. PCR bias was corrected computationally using synthetic template baselines, and reads within Hamming distance 2 were collapsed, with unmergeable singletons discarded. Reads were aligned against IMGT so that V, D and J genes, CDR3 length and insertions or deletions at six rearrangement sites could be assigned. Within each subset, clonotype counts were normalized to the number of sorted cells before true diversity and Gini coefficients were calculated with the tcR R package. The overlap coefficient, calculated on TCRB nucleotide sequences, was used to measure repertoire sharing. Out-of-frame TCRB sequences from naive cells were analyzed as a proxy for the pre-selection repertoire. TCRdb provides this immuneACCESS table in a form limited to in-frame rearrangements. Some clones are lacking; in checked studies, under half of them reflect an unresolved V gene, and why the rest are absent is not known. That table gives V, J and clone size, and the DNA gave D and trimming. Here the sample has about 340,000 clones; roughly 12% occur a single time. Roughly 0.015% of the sample comes from the top ten.

Worth noting for this clone: Its antigen is still unknown. No per-base quality is available; no much larger clone lies one base away.

From each donor, a single peripheral blood sample of about 116 mL on average was drawn into heparinised tubes. Using a panel that included CD45RO, CCR7, CD25, CD127, CD95 and CD27, naive, central memory, regulatory and stem cell-like memory CD4+ T cells were sorted on a BD FACSAria II. A purity above 98% was achieved for all sorted populations. PBMCs were isolated immediately by Lymphoprep density gradient centrifugation and stained directly without culture. So that batch effects would be minimized, each experiment stained and sorted samples in pairs, pairing one healthy donor with one patient. The receptor comes from a woman younger than 35 with type 1 diabetes. This chain joins TRBV4-3 to TRBJ1-3, and perhaps TRBD1 as D gene, on 5 matching bases. The sample consisted of naive CD4+ T cells from blood. The meaning of the sample's cell subset or site label: true naive CD4+ T cells. Read as DNA, the sequence is TGCGCCAGCAGCCAAGGACAGCGCGTCTCTGGAAACACCATATATTTT. Its protein product is CASSQGQRVSGNTIYF.